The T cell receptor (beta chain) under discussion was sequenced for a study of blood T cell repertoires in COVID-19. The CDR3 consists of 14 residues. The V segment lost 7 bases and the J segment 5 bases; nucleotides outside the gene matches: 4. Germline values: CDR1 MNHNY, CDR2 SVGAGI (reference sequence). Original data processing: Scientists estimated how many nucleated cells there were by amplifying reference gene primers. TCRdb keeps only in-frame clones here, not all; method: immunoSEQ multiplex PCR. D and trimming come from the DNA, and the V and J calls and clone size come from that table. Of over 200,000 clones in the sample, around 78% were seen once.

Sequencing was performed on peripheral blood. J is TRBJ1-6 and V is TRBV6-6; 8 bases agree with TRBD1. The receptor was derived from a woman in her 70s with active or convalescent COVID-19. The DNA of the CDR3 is TGTGCCAGCACAGTGACAGGGGATAATTCACCCCTCCACTTT. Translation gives CASTVTGDNSPLHF.